This TCR beta chain was sequenced for a study of regulatory T cells in long-lasting Graves disease. Whole-study context: For under 3 months, newly diagnosed Graves' patients had been taking antithyroid drugs.

Germline V gene lookup returns CDR1 SGHTA and CDR2 FQGNSA. This CDR3 has 14 amino acids. Trimming took 4 bases from V and 5 from J, leaving 15 bases between them. This clonotype occurred many times. Stated time point: newly diagnosed GD, antithyroid drugs for less than 3 months. PBMCs were the source of the RNA used for TCR sequencing. Sequencing libraries for TCR beta were prepared with iRepertoire HTBI primers and Arm-PCR of CDR3 regions. MiXCR, run by TCRdb on the multiplex PCR reads, gives a single entry per CDR3 protein. The sample has about 530,000 distinct CDR3 sequences; roughly a sixth are singletons. Separately, the same data were catalogued under a study of T cells in Graves' hyperthyroidism and ophthalmopathy. From that report: Most thyroid clonotypes that were expanded above 0.001 also turned up in blood.

The rearrangement joins TRBV7-2 to TRBJ2-7, with D possibly being TRBD2 (5 bases). The material was peripheral blood mononuclear cells (PBMCs), obtained at new diagnosis, from a patient treated with antithyroid drugs. The receptor was derived from a woman aged 35 to 59 with Graves disease. DNA for the CDR3: TGTGCCAGCAGCTCAATTACGAGGGCCCACGAGCAGTACTTC. This encodes CASSSITRAHEQYF.